The 3 T cell receptor beta chains below come from one sample, sequenced in a study of post-analysis software for immune sequencing data. Each TCR beta cDNA library carried unique molecular identifiers. TCRdb analysed the PCR reads with MiXCR anew, one entry per CDR3 protein. The sample lists hundreds of thousands of distinct CDR3 sequences, around 50% occurring once. Which antigens these TCRs recognize remains unknown. Study results and caveats: Patients had higher frequencies than controls of five TRBV segments, including TRBV5-6, TRBV5-1 and TRBV20-1.

Sample: blood. Source of these receptors: a girl under 18 with multiple sclerosis.

The chain is built from TRBV20-1 and TRBJ2-6; D not resolved. Germline CDR1 and CDR2: DFQATT and SNEGSKA (reference sequence). The CDR3 has 14 residues. Trimming removed 3 bases at V and 2 bases at J, with 8 bases between. The CDR3 DNA sequence: TGCAGTGCTAGGGCGCACCCTGGGGCCAACGTCCTGACTTTC. It translates to CSARAHPGANVLTF.

This sequence joins TRBV6-1 and TRBJ2-7; unclear D gene. The CDR3 consists of 11 residues. V was trimmed by 7 bases and J by 3 bases, leaving 7 bases between them. Germline CDR1 MNHNS, CDR2 SASEGT. The CDR3 here is CASTAFYEQYF. The CDR3 DNA sequence: TGTGCCAGCACAGCTTTCTACGAGCAGTACTTC.

This clonotype was observed a handful of times. The CDR3 DNA sequence: TGCAGCGAGTCTCCAAGCACAGATACGCAGTATTTT. It translates to CSESPSTDTQYF. The chain couples TRBV29-1 to TRBJ2-3; D ambiguous. The CDR3 has 12 residues. V was shortened by 7 bases and J by 0 bases, with 8 bases between the two germline ends. The germline V gene encodes CDR1 SQVTM and CDR2 ANQGSEA.